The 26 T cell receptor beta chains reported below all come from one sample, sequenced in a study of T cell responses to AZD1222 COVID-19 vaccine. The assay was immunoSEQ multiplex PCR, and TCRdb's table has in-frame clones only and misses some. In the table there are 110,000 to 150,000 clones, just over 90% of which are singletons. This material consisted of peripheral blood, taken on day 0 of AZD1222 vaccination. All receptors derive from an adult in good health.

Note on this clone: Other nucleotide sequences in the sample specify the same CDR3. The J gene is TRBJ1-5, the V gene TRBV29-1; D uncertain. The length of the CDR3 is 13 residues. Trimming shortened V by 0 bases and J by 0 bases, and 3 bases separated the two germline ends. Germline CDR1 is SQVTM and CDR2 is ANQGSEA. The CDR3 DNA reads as TGCAGCGTTGAAGAGAGTAGCAATCAGCCCCAGCATTTT. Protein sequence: CSVEESSNQPQHF.

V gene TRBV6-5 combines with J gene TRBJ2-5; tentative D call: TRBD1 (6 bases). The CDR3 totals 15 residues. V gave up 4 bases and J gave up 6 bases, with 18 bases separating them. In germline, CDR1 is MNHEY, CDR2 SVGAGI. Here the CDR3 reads CASSFSDSSGQTQYF. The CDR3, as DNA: TGTGCCAGCAGTTTTTCGGACAGCTCCGGTCAGACCCAGTACTTC.

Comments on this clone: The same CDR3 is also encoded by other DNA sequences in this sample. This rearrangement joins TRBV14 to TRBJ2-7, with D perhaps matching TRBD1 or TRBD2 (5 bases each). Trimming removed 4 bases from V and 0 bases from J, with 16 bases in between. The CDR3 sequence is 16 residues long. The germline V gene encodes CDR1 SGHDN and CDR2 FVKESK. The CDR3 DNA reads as TGTGCCAGCAGCCTCCGGCCGGGGCTAGACTCCTACGAGCAGTACTTC. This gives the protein CASSLRPGLDSYEQYF.

The CDR3 reads CASSLRQGGNQPQHF. The CDR3 coding sequence is TGTGCCAGCAGCTTACGACAGGGGGGGAATCAGCCCCAGCATTTT. The chain links TRBV5-6 to TRBJ1-5, with 9 nucleotides matching TRBD1. Losses at the gene ends were 2 bases for V and 4 bases for J; bases not matched to a gene: 4. The germline V gene encodes CDR1 SGHDT and CDR2 YYEEEE. The CDR3 has 15 amino acids. Combining the CDR3 with reference TRBV5-6 and TRBJ1-5 gives the whole variable domain DAGVTQSPTHLIKTRGQQVTLRCSPKSGHDTVSWYQQALGQGPQFIFQYYEEEERQRGNFPDRFSGHQFPNYSSELNVNALLLGDSALYLCASSLRQGGNQPQHFGDGTRLSIL.

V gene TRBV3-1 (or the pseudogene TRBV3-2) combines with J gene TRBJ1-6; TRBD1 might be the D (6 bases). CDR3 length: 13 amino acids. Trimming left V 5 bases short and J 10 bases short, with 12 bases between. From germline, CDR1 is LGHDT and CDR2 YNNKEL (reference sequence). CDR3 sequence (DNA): TGTGCCAGCAGCTTTACAGGGAGGTCACCCCTCCACTTT. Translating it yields CASSFTGRSPLHF.

The CDR3 here is CASSVVGQGRNEQFF. CDR3 nucleotides: TGTGCCAGCAGCGTAGTTGGACAGGGACGCAATGAGCAGTTCTTC. The gene calls are TRBV9 and TRBJ2-1, with 8 bases lining up with TRBD1. The V and J ends lost 0 bases and 6 bases, in that order; junction bases with no gene match: 5. Germline CDR1 is SGDLS and CDR2 is YYNGEE. This CDR3 spans 15 amino acids.

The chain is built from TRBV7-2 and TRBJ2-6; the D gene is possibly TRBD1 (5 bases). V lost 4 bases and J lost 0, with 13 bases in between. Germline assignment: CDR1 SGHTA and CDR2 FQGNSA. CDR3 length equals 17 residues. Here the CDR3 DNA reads TGTGCCAGCAGCTCGACAGTCGTTAGCTCTGGGGCCAACGTCCTGACTTTC. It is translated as CASSSTVVSSGANVLTF. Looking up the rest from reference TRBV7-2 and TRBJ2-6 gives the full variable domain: GAGVSQSPSNKVTEKGKDVELRCDPISGHTALYWYRQSLGQGLEFLIYFQGNSAPDKSGLPSDRFSAERTGGSVSTLTIQRTQQEDSAVYLCASSSTVVSSGANVLTFGAGSRLTVL.

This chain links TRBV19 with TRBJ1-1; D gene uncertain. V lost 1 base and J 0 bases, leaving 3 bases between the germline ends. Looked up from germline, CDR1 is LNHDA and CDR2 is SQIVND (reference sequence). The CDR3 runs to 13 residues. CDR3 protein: CASSIVLNTEAFF. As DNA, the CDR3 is TGTGCCAGTAGTATAGTCCTGAACACTGAAGCTTTCTTT.

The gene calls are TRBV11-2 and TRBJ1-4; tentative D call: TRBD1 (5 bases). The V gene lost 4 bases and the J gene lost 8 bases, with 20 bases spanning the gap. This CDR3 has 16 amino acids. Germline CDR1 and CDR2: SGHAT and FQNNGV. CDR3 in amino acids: CASSSRGVGGSEKLFF. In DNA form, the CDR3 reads TGTGCCAGCAGCTCCCGCGGCGTGGGGGGTTCCGAAAAACTGTTTTTT.

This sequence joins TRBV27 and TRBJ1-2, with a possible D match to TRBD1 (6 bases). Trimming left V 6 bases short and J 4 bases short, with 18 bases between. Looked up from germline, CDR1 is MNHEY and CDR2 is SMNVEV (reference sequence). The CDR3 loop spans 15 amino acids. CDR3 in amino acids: CASRAKGSGAYGYTF. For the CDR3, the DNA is TGTGCCAGCAGGGCAAAAGGGTCAGGGGCCTATGGCTACACCTTC.

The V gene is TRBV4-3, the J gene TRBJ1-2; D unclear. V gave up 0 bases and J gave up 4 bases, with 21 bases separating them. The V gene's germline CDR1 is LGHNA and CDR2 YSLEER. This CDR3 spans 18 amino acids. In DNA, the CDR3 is TGCGCCAGCAGCCAAGAGGAAGGGTCCTCCTGGGCGGGCTATGGCTACACCTTC. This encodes CASSQEEGSSWAGYGYTF.

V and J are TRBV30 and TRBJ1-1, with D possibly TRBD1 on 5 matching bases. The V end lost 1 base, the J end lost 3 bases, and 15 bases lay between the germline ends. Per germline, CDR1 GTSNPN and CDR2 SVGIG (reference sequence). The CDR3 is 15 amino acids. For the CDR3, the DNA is TGTGCCTGGAGTGAGGACGGGGGAGACTACACTGAAGCTTTCTTT. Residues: CAWSEDGGDYTEAFF.

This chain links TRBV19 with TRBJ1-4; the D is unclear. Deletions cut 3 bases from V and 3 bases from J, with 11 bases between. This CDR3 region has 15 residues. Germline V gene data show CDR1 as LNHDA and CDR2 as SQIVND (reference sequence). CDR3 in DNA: TGTGCCAGTAGTATCGGTGGCACCTCTAATGAAAAACTGTTTTTT. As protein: CASSIGGTSNEKLFF.

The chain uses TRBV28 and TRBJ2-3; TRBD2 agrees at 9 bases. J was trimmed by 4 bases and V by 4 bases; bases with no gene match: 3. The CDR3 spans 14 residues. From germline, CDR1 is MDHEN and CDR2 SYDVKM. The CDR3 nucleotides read TGTGCCAGCAGTTCGGCTAGCGGGGCAGATACGCAGTATTTT. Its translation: CASSSASGADTQYF.

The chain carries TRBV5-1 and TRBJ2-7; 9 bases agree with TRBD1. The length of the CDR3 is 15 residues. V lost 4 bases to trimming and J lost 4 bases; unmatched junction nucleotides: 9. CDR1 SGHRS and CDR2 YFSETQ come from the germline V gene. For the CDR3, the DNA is TGCGCCAGCAGCACGGGGACAGGGTCTTTTTACGAGCAGTACTTC. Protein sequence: CASSTGTGSFYEQYF.

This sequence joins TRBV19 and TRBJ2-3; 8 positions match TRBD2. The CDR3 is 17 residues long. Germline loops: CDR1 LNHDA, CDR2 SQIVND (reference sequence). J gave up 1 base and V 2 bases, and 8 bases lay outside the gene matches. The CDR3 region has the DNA TGTGCCAGTAGTATATTGTTGAGGCGGGGGGGCACAGATACGCAGTATTTT. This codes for CASSILLRRGGTDTQYF.

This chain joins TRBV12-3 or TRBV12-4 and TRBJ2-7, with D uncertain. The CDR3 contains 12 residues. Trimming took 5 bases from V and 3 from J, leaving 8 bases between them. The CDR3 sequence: CASSLGYYEQYF. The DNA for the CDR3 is TGTGCCAGCAGTCTAGGGTACTACGAGCAGTACTTC.

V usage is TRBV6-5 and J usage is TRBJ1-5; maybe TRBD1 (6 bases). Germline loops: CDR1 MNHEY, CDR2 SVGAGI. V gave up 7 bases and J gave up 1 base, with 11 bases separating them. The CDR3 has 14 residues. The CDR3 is CASMRGPSNQPQHF. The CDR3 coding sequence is TGTGCCAGCATGCGGGGGCCGAGCAATCAGCCCCAGCATTTT.

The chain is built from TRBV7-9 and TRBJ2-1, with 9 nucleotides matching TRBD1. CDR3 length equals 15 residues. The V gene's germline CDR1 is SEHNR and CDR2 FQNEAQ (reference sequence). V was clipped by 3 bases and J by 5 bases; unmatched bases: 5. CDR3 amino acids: CASSFTGTGNNEQFF. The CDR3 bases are TGTGCCAGCAGCTTCACCGGGACAGGGAACAATGAGCAGTTCTTC. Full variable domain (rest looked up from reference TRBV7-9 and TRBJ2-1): DTGVSQNPRHKITKRGQNVTFRCDPISEHNRLYWYRQTLGQGPEFLTYFQNEAQLEKSRLLSDRFSAERPKGSFSTLEIQRTEQGDSAMYLCASSFTGTGNNEQFFGPGTRLTVL.

In nucleotides, the CDR3 is TGTGCCAGCAGCCCGGATATGGGGAACAATGAGCAGTTCTTC. Encoded protein: CASSPDMGNNEQFF. V and J are TRBV5-6 and TRBJ2-1; no reliable D call. The CDR3 runs 14 residues. Per the germline V gene, CDR1 is SGHDT and CDR2 is YYEEEE. Trimming took off 4 bases at V and 5 bases at J, with 13 bases between the two ends.

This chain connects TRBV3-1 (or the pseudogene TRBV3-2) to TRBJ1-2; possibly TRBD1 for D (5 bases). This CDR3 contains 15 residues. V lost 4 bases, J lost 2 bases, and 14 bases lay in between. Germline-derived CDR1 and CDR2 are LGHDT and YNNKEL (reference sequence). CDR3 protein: CASSPRGGYNYGYTF. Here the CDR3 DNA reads TGTGCCAGCAGCCCCCGCGGGGGGTACAACTATGGCTACACCTTC.

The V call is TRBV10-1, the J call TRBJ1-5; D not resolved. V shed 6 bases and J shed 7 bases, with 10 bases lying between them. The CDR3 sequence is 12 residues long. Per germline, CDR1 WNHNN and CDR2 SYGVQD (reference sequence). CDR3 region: CASRCQQQPQHF. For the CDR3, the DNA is TGCGCCAGCAGGTGTCAGCAGCAGCCCCAGCATTTT.

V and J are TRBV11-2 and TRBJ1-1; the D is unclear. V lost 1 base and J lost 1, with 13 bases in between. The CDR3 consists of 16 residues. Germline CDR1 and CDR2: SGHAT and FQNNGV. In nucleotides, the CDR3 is TGTGCCAGCAGCTTAGTCCCCAAGGGAGGGAACACTGAAGCTTTCTTT. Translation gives CASSLVPKGGNTEAFF.

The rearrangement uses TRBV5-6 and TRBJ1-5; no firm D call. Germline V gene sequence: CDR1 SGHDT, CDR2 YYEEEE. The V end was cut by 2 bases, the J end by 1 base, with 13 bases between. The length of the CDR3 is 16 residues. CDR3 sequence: CASSFRGFQSNQPQHF. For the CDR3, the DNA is TGTGCCAGCAGCTTTCGAGGGTTTCAGAGCAATCAGCCCCAGCATTTT.

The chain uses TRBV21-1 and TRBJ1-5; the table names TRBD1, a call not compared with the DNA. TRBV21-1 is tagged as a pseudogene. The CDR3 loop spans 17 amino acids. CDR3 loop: CASSKYRDRDSNQPQHF. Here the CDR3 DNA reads TGTGCCAGCAGCAAATACCGGGACAGGGACAGCAATCAGCCCCAGCATTTT.

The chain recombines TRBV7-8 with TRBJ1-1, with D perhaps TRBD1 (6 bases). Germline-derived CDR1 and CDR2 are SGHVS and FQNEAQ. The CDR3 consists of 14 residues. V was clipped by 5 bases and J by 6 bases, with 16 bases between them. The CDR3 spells CASSQRSGAAEAFF. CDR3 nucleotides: TGTGCCAGCAGCCAGAGATCGGGGGCGGCTGAAGCTTTCTTT.